The clone carrying this T cell receptor beta chain was recorded many times. Its matching antigen is unknown. Germline V CDR1 and CDR2: KGHSH, LQKENI. The J segment lost 1 base and the V segment lost 4 bases, leaving 3 bases of the junction unmatched. This CDR3 contains 15 residues. The data were taken from a study of metastatic and nonmetastatic thyroid tumors. Across the whole study: Repertoires of blood and of tissue (tumor or nodule) from malignant and benign thyroid patients were compared. Overall study findings and caveats: Reportedly, malignant thyroid tumors had significantly higher TCR beta diversity than benign nodules, in blood and tumor.

Authors' methods: Clinicopathological groups of papillary thyroid cancer showed CDR3 differences that were used to build a distant-metastasis classifier. TCRdb reprocessed the PCR reads using MiXCR. These V and J calls are TCRdb output, not the study's own analysis. The sample gives approximately 31,000 clones, roughly 18% of which show up once; roughly a tenth is in the top ten. Each patient came to thyroid surgery without any prior treatment (of any kind). The chain recombines TRBV18 with TRBJ2-2; TRBD1 agrees at 7 bases. The TCR sequence derives from a female donor with papillary thyroid cancer or a benign thyroid nodule (not recorded which). Some clones in this sample may be carry-over from other donors' samples. Sequencing was carried out using blood. The CDR3 nucleotides are TGTGCCAGCTCACGGGACAGCCTGAACACCGGGGAGCTGTTTTTT. Amino acid sequence: CASSRDSLNTGELFF.